These T cell receptor beta chains were read from a single sample in a study of Ad26.COV2.S vaccination and SARS-CoV-2 variants. The table came from immunoSEQ multiplex PCR; TCRdb's copy has only in-frame clones and leaves some out. The sample records fewer than 900,000 clones, roughly 90% being singletons. The sequenced sample was peripheral blood, obtained in a trial of Ad26.COV2.S vaccine versus placebo. All receptors derive from a person between 18 and 59 years old who received the Ad26.COV2.S COVID-19 vaccine or a placebo. Both conserved end residues are part of each CDR3. Each record gives: J gene, D gene, CDR3 length, V gene, clone size, CDR3 DNA, CDR3 protein. The D gene is left open where the match is weak. Size is omitted from some rows. Given values are once, few, many or a class for expanded clones.

>TRBJ1-5|-|13|TRBV27|-
TGTGCCAGCAGTTCTAATCGGGATGGGCCCCAGCATTTT
CASSSNRDGPQHF
>TRBJ1-4|-|13|TRBV5-4|-
TGTGCCAGCTCACAGAAATTTAATGAAAAACTGTTTTTT
CASSQKFNEKLFF
>TRBJ1-5|-|14|TRBV28|-
TGTGCCAGCAGTTACAGGGTTCCGGGTCAGCCCCAGCATTTT
CASSYRVPGQPQHF
>TRBJ2-7|-|13|TRBV10-3|-
TGTGCCATCACCAATCCTCCGGGGTACGAGCAGTACTTC
CAITNPPGYEQYF
>TRBJ1-5|-|12|TRBV24-1|-
TGTGCCACCGGAGTCGGCAATCAGCCCCAGCATTTT
CATGVGNQPQHF
>TRBJ2-2|-|16|TRBV7-9|-
TGTGCCAGCCCACCCGGGCCGGGCCTGAACACCGGGGAGCTGTTTTTT
CASPPGPGLNTGELFF
>TRBJ2-3|-|16|TRBV24-1|-
TGTGCCACCCCATTCCCGACTCCTGCCCGGGCGGGTACGCAGTATTTT
CATPFPTPARAGTQYF
>TRBJ1-2|TRBD1|18|TRBV4-2|few
TGTGCCAGCAGCCAAGATCCCGGACAGGGGCTGGAGGTCTATGGCTACACCTTC
CASSQDPGQGLEVYGYTF
>TRBJ2-5|TRBD2|16|TRBV2|-
TGTGCCAGCAGTGAATCAACTAGCGGGAGGGGAGAGACCCAGTACTTC
CASSESTSGRGETQYF
>TRBJ1-2|-|15|TRBV27|-
TGTGCCAGCAGTTTCGGGGGGGAGACACACTATGGCTACACCTTC
CASSFGGETHYGYTF
>TRBJ2-1|TRBD2|18|TRBV15|-
TGTGCCACCAGCAGAGATGGGACTAGCGGGAGTACCTACAATGAGCAGTTCTTC
CATSRDGTSGSTYNEQFF
>TRBJ1-1|-|12|TRBV10-2|once
TGCGCCAGCAGTGAGGGGATCACTGAAGCTTTCTTT
CASSEGITEAFF
>TRBJ2-3|-|15|TRBV11-2|-
TGTGCCAGCAGCTTACCCATCACAGGCACAGATACGCAGTATTTT
CASSLPITGTDTQYF
>TRBJ2-5|TRBD1|13|TRBV18|-
TGTGCCAGCTCGGGGACAGGACGGGAGACCCAGTACTTC
CASSGTGRETQYF
>TRBJ1-5|-|15|TRBV5-8|-
TGTGCCAGCAGCTTGCGGGGACTACTTCATCAGCCCCAGCATTTT
CASSLRGLLHQPQHF
>TRBJ2-1|TRBD2|19|TRBV30|-
TGTGCCTGGAGTCCATCCCAGGTAGCGGGATCTCGACGGGACAATGAGCAGTTCTTC
CAWSPSQVAGSRRDNEQFF
>TRBJ2-7|-|14|TRBV6-5|once
TGTGCCAGCAGGATTAATCGCGGGCACTACGAGCAGTACTTC
CASRINRGHYEQYF
>TRBJ2-7|-|15|TRBV27|-
TGTGCCAGCAGTTCCCTGACGGGCACCTCCTACGAGCAGTACTTC
CASSSLTGTSYEQYF
>TRBJ1-6|-|16|TRBV7-6|-
TGTGCCAGCAGCCGGGACCCACCCGGCTCCTATTCACCCCTCCACTTT
CASSRDPPGSYSPLHF
>TRBJ2-4|TRBD1|17|TRBV18|once
TGTGCCAGCTCACCACCCCCGGGACAGAAATTTGCGAGCATTCAGTACTTC
CASSPPPGQKFASIQYF
>TRBJ2-3|-|13|TRBV15|-
TGTGCCACCAGCAGAGATAGAACAGATACGCAGTATTTT
CATSRDRTDTQYF
>TRBJ2-7|-|14|TRBV6-5|-
TGTGCCAGCAGTACCAGTCCTTCTGGGTACGAGCAGTACTTC
CASSTSPSGYEQYF
>TRBJ2-7|TRBD2|14|TRBV5-5|few
TGTGCCAGCAGCTGGGAACTAGCGAGGTACGAGCAGTACTTC
CASSWELARYEQYF
>TRBJ2-7|-|14|TRBV21-1|-
TGTGCCAGACTCCATCAGGGGGCTGTTTACGAGCAGTACTTC
CARLHQGAVYEQYF
>TRBJ1-1|-|13|TRBV29-1|-
TGCAGCGTTTCGGACGTAAGAGGGACTGAAGCTTTCTTT
CSVSDVRGTEAFF
>TRBJ2-7|-|12|TRBV10-3|-
TGTGCCATCTCCGGGACAACCTACGAGCAGTACTTC
CAISGTTYEQYF
>TRBJ2-3|-|14|TRBV11-2|-
TGTGCCAGCAGCCTCGAGGGACATACAGATACGCAGTATTTT
CASSLEGHTDTQYF
>TRBJ1-2|-|13|TRBV6-5|few
TGTGCCAGCAGTTACTCAGGGACGGATGGCTACACCTTC
CASSYSGTDGYTF
>TRBJ2-7|-|14|TRBV5-1|-
TGCGCCAGCAGCCCCGTCGCCCTCTCCTACGAGCAGTACTTC
CASSPVALSYEQYF
>TRBJ2-7|TRBD2|20|TRBV7-6|-
TGTGCCAGCAGCCCACTTCCCGGGACTAGCGGGAGGCCAAGCTCCTACGAGCAGTACTTC
CASSPLPGTSGRPSSYEQYF
>TRBJ1-4|-|14|TRBV7-9|-
TGTGCCAGCAGCGCGGGACACCTTAATGAAAAACTGTTTTTT
CASSAGHLNEKLFF
>TRBJ1-2|-|15|TRBV27|-
TGTGCCAGCAGTTTATCGTGGGGCAGCCCTAACGGCTACACCTTC
CASSLSWGSPNGYTF
>TRBJ1-1|TRBD1|14|TRBV7-8|-
TGTGCCAGCAGCAAATACAGGGGGAAAACTGAAGCTTTCTTT
CASSKYRGKTEAFF
>TRBJ2-7|-|15|TRBV6-5|-
TGTGCCAGCAGTTACTCGGCGAGGGGGGGGCTCGAGCAGTACTTC
CASSYSARGGLEQYF
>TRBJ1-2|-|16|TRBV7-9|-
TGTGCCAGCAGCTTAGCCGCTGGAGCCTTAAACTATGGCTACACCTTC
CASSLAAGALNYGYTF
>TRBJ2-5|TRBD1|15|TRBV29-1|-
TGCAGCGTCACCGGGACAGGGGGCCGGCAAGAGACCCAGTACTTC
CSVTGTGGRQETQYF
>TRBJ2-5|-|14|TRBV30|-
TGTGCCTGGAGATTCAGGGGCAACCAAGAGACCCAGTACTTC
CAWRFRGNQETQYF
>TRBJ2-7|TRBD1|15|TRBV27|once
TGTGCCAGCAGTTTATGGGCCCAGGGGGTTAGTGAGCAGTACTTC
CASSLWAQGVSEQYF
>TRBJ1-1|-|13|TRBV27|-
TGTGCCAGCAGTTTGGACAGGAACACTGAAGCTTTCTTT
CASSLDRNTEAFF
>TRBJ2-4|TRBD1|17|TRBV19|few
TGTGCCAGTCGCGCGGGCCTGGACAGGACGGCCAAAAACATTCAGTACTTC
CASRAGLDRTAKNIQYF
>TRBJ1-3|-|13|TRBV29-1|-
TGCAGCGGCGGAGGGGGGCTTGGAAACACCATATATTTT
CSGGGGLGNTIYF